The 28 T cell receptor beta chains given below trace back to one sample, sequenced in a study of graft-versus-host responses after intestinal transplantation. TCRdb keeps only in-frame clones here, not all; method: immunoSEQ multiplex PCR. The sample has 41,000 or so clones; roughly 96% are singletons. These receptors' antigens are unknown. The material sequenced was unstimulated CD8+ T cells sorted from spleen or lymph node cells, taken before transplant. The receptors derive from a human donor who was the organ donor for an intestinal transplant.

V is TRBV6-1 and J is TRBJ2-7; D is unclear. The V gene's germline CDR1 is MNHNS and CDR2 SASEGT. The CDR3 has 12 residues. The V end lost 4 bases, the J end lost 3 bases, and 7 bases lay between the germline ends. The CDR3 region is CASSGLGYEQYF. CDR3 DNA: TGTGCCAGCAGTGGTTTGGGCTACGAGCAGTACTTC.

V and J are TRBV5-4 and TRBJ2-1; 8 bases line up with TRBD2. Trimming cost V 4 bases and J 4 bases; bases outside gene matches: 13. The germline CDR1 and CDR2 sequences are SGHNT and YYREEE (reference sequence). This CDR3 has 17 residues. The CDR3 region is CASSPRGAGGIYNEQFF. DNA of the CDR3: TGTGCCAGCAGCCCCCGAGGGGCGGGGGGAATTTACAATGAGCAGTTCTTC.

The count of this clone is one. CDR3 protein: CASSQSNLHGGYNSPLHF. In DNA form, the CDR3 reads TGCGCCAGCAGTCAATCTAATCTCCACGGAGGGTATAATTCACCCCTCCACTTT. The chain uses TRBV23-1 and TRBJ1-6, with D uncertain. TRBV23-1 belongs to the ORF category, with a function that is uncertain. Trimming took 0 bases from V and 4 from J, leaving 16 bases between them. This CDR3 has 18 amino acids.

V gene TRBV9 combines with J gene TRBJ1-2; possible D gene TRBD1, 5 bases. Germline lookup yields CDR1 SGDLS and CDR2 YYNGEE. The CDR3 loop spans 15 amino acids. V lost 0 bases and J lost 5, with 14 bases in between. The CDR3 nucleotides are TGTGCCAGCAGCGTAGGAAGGGGTGGCCCGTATGGCTACACCTTC. It encodes CASSVGRGGPYGYTF.

The chain carries TRBV7-9 and TRBJ2-5, with 9 nucleotides matching TRBD2. V shed 4 bases, J shed 1 base, and the junction held 10 bases outside the gene matches. Germline CDR1 and CDR2: SEHNR and FQNEAQ (reference sequence). There are 17 residues in the CDR3. The CDR3 is CASSSLAGGGAQETQYF. CDR3 nucleotides: TGTGCCAGCAGCTCCCTAGCGGGCGGGGGGGCCCAAGAGACCCAGTACTTC.

The CDR3 region is CASSLDRQETQYF. CDR3 sequence (DNA): TGTGCCAGCAGCTTGGACAGACAAGAGACCCAGTACTTC. The chain couples TRBV7-3 to TRBJ2-5, with D perhaps TRBD1 (6 bases). Per the germline V gene, CDR1 is SGHTA and CDR2 is FQGTGA. The CDR3 has 13 amino acids. V was shortened by 3 bases and J by 2 bases, with 7 bases between the two germline ends.

This clone appeared a single time. This chain joins TRBV19 and TRBJ2-4, with no clear D. Deletions cut 1 base from V and 3 bases from J, with 19 bases between. The CDR3 is 18 amino acids. Germline lookup yields CDR1 LNHDA and CDR2 SQIVND (reference sequence). CDR3 region: CASSIVIPPAPGKNIQYF. CDR3 bases: TGTGCCAGTAGTATAGTAATTCCGCCGGCGCCAGGCAAAAACATTCAGTACTTC.

The chain employs TRBV5-1 and TRBJ2-2; D gene uncertain. V dropped 1 base and J dropped 0 bases, with 16 bases sitting between them. This CDR3 has 18 amino acids. The germline gives CDR1 SGHRS, CDR2 YFSETQ. The CDR3 reads CASSLPLGPLANTGELFF. In DNA, the CDR3 is TGCGCCAGCAGCTTGCCTCTCGGACCGCTAGCGAACACCGGGGAGCTGTTTTTT.

The chain is built from TRBV14 and TRBJ1-2; unclear D gene. Trimming stripped 1 base from V and 6 bases from J, with 9 bases between. CDR1 and CDR2 (germline): SGHDN, FVKESK. The length of the CDR3 is 13 residues. The CDR3 is CASSQAGVDGYTF. CDR3 nucleotide sequence: TGTGCCAGCAGCCAAGCGGGAGTGGATGGCTACACCTTC.

The V gene is TRBV7-9, the J gene TRBJ2-7; the D is unclear. The germline V gene has CDR1 SEHNR and CDR2 FQNEAQ (reference sequence). The ends were cut back, 6 bases at V and 3 bases at J, with 15 bases in the middle. This CDR3 is built from 14 residues. In DNA form, the CDR3 reads TGTGCCAGCAGTACGGAACAGACCCTCTACGAGCAGTACTTC. Its protein product is CASSTEQTLYEQYF. Looking up the rest from reference TRBV7-9 and TRBJ2-7 gives the full variable domain: DTGVSQNPRHKITKRGQNVTFRCDPISEHNRLYWYRQTLGQGPEFLTYFQNEAQLEKSRLLSDRFSAERPKGSFSTLEIQRTEQGDSAMYLCASSTEQTLYEQYFGPGTRLTVT.

This clone was observed once. The V gene is TRBV4-2, the J gene TRBJ2-7, with D perhaps TRBD1 (6 bases). The CDR3 loop spans 14 amino acids. Germline lookup yields CDR1 LGHNA and CDR2 YNFKEQ. V shed 5 bases and J shed 3 bases, with 14 bases lying between them. The CDR3 nucleotides read TGTGCCAGCAGCGCCTATTTACAGGGCTACGAGCAGTACTTC. As protein: CASSAYLQGYEQYF.

The genes are TRBV19 and TRBJ1-3, with D unclear. This CDR3 is built from 16 residues. Looked up from germline, CDR1 is LNHDA and CDR2 is SQIVND (reference sequence). With 3 bases removed from V and 4 bases from J, the gap between germline ends came to 16 bases. CDR3 sequence: CASSMRGPFFGNTIYF. CDR3 bases: TGTGCCAGTAGTATGCGTGGACCGTTCTTCGGAAACACCATATATTTT.

The chain employs TRBV11-2 and TRBJ2-7; the match to TRBD1 covers 8 bases. Germline V gene sequence: CDR1 SGHAT, CDR2 FQNNGV. The junction had 1 base not matched to a gene; V was cut back by 4 bases and J by 2 bases. The CDR3 spans 13 residues. In DNA, the CDR3 is TGTGCCAGCAGCTCGACAGGGGCCTACGAGCAGTACTTC. It codes for CASSSTGAYEQYF.

The chain recombines TRBV5-6 with TRBJ1-4; 8 bases line up with TRBD1. CDR3 length: 16 residues. With V trimmed by 1 base and J by 6 bases, 8 bases remained unmatched. Germline assignment: CDR1 SGHDT and CDR2 YYEEEE. CDR3 sequence: CASSLFQGAHYEKLFF. DNA for the CDR3: TGTGCCAGCAGCTTGTTTCAGGGGGCGCATTATGAAAAACTGTTTTTT.

The chain is built from TRBV4-3 and TRBJ1-4; 8 bases align to TRBD1. The ends lost 3 bases at V and 4 bases at J; junction bases unmatched: 4. The CDR3 contains 15 residues. CDR1 is LGHNA, CDR2 YSLEER, per germline. The CDR3 here is CASSQGTGYNEKLFF. The DNA of the CDR3 is TGCGCCAGCAGCCAGGGGACAGGCTATAATGAAAAACTGTTTTTT.

This clone appeared a single time. This chain uses TRBV27 with TRBJ2-1, with D maybe TRBD1 (6 bases). This CDR3 comprises 16 residues. Germline CDR1 is MNHEY and CDR2 is SMNVEV (reference sequence). V shed 6 bases and J shed 4 bases, with 19 bases lying between them. The CDR3 is CASRSTGLGSYNEQFF. The CDR3 nucleotides read TGTGCCAGCAGATCCACAGGGTTAGGATCATACAATGAGCAGTTCTTC.

The chain couples TRBV19 to TRBJ1-2; D remains unclear. Trimming shortened V by 4 bases and J by 5 bases, and 8 bases separated the two germline ends. The CDR3 has 12 residues. CDR1 and CDR2 from the germline V gene are LNHDA and SQIVND (reference sequence). As DNA, the CDR3 is TGTGCCAGTAGTACCTCCAGTTATGGCTACACCTTC. Residues: CASSTSSYGYTF.

The gene calls are TRBV6-1 and TRBJ1-3, with 7 bases lining up with TRBD1. The CDR3 has 16 residues. Germline V CDR1 and CDR2: MNHNS, SASEGT. V dropped 2 bases and J dropped 0; count of bases not matched to a gene: 4. CDR3 sequence (DNA): TGTGCCAGCAGTGAAAGAGGGGGCCTCTCTGGAAACACCATATATTTT. The encoded protein is CASSERGGLSGNTIYF.

The V call is TRBV19, the J call TRBJ2-7, with unresolved D. The V end was cut by 2 bases, the J end by 2 bases, with 10 bases between. CDR3 length: 14 amino acids. From germline, CDR1 is LNHDA and CDR2 SQIVND (reference sequence). The CDR3 nucleotides read TGTGCCAGTAGTATAAACCACGGCACCTACGAGCAGTACTTC. Translating gives CASSINHGTYEQYF.

This sequence joins TRBV14 and TRBJ2-4; D is uncertain. Trimming stripped 1 base from V and 7 bases from J, with 11 bases between. This CDR3 comprises 14 residues. Germline V lookup: CDR1 SGHDN, CDR2 FVKESK. CDR3: CASSQGNRWNIQYF. CDR3 sequence (DNA): TGTGCCAGCAGCCAAGGGAATAGATGGAACATTCAGTACTTC.

V is TRBV7-8 and J is TRBJ1-2, with D unresolved. The germline gives CDR1 SGHVS, CDR2 FQNEAQ. CDR3 size: 12 residues. Trimming stripped 8 bases from V and 5 bases from J, with 12 bases between. The CDR3 DNA follows: TGTGCCAGCCGGTCTGCTCCTTATGGCTACACCTTC. Encoded protein: CASRSAPYGYTF.

This clone was seen just once. This chain connects TRBV2 to TRBJ2-5; D ambiguous. Germline-derived CDR1 and CDR2 are SNHLY and FYNNEI. This CDR3 is 11 amino acids long. Between the trimmed V and J ends, which lost 4 bases and 4 bases, there was a span of 4 bases. The CDR3 reads CASSVLETQYF. CDR3 bases: TGTGCCAGCAGTGTATTAGAGACCCAGTACTTC.

The rearrangement links TRBV5-5 to TRBJ1-2; D not certain. The CDR3 totals 17 residues. In germline, CDR1 is SGHKS, CDR2 YYEKEE (reference sequence). V was shortened by 4 bases and J by 10 bases, with 29 bases between the two germline ends. The chain's CDR3 is CASSPHPTGPFNYFYTF. The CDR3, as DNA: TGTGCCAGCAGCCCCCACCCCACCGGGCCCTTTAACTATTTCTACACCTTC.

For this clone: Different DNA sequences within this sample yield the same CDR3. The chain is built from TRBV2 and TRBJ1-5; D gene unclear. This CDR3 contains 16 residues. Deletions cut 2 bases from V and 4 bases from J, with 15 bases between. CDR1 is SNHLY, CDR2 FYNNEI, per germline. Here the CDR3 DNA reads TGTGCCAGCAGTGAATCCGAGACACTTAGTAATCAGCCCCAGCATTTT. Translated: CASSESETLSNQPQHF.

V and J are TRBV4-2 and TRBJ2-7; 11 bases match TRBD2. The V segment lost 0 bases and the J segment 2 bases; nucleotides outside the gene matches: 0. The CDR3 runs 15 residues. Looked up from germline, CDR1 is LGHNA and CDR2 is YNFKEQ. CDR3 protein: CASSQETSGTYEQYF. Here the CDR3 DNA reads TGTGCCAGCAGCCAAGAGACTAGCGGGACCTACGAGCAGTACTTC.

The chain recombines TRBV30 with TRBJ1-3, with unresolved D. V was shortened by 4 bases and J by 3 bases, with 19 bases between the two germline ends. Germline values: CDR1 GTSNPN, CDR2 SVGIG (reference sequence). The CDR3 totals 16 residues. In DNA form, the CDR3 reads TGTGCCTGGACCGCGCTGAGGCCGGTGTATGGAAACACCATATATTTT. It specifies CAWTALRPVYGNTIYF.

V gene TRBV9 combines with J gene TRBJ2-7; 12 positions match TRBD2. Germline trimming cut 4 bases from V and 3 bases from J; bases unmatched to any gene: 2. Germline CDR1 and CDR2: SGDLS and YYNGEE. This CDR3 has 14 amino acids. The DNA of the CDR3 is TGTGCCAGCAGCCCGGGACTAGCGGGCTACGAGCAGTACTTC. It is translated as CASSPGLAGYEQYF.

CDR3 in amino acids: CASSLGQGRGNQPQHF. Here the CDR3 DNA reads TGTGCCAGCAGCTTAGGCCAGGGTCGCGGCAATCAGCCCCAGCATTTT. The chain combines TRBV13 with TRBJ1-5, with D tentatively TRBD1 (5 bases). V dropped 0 bases and J dropped 2 bases, with 11 bases sitting between them. Per germline, CDR1 PRHDT and CDR2 FYEKMQ (reference sequence). CDR3 length: 16 amino acids.